Shown below are 8 T cell receptor beta chains from a single sample sequenced in a study of T cells in Graves' hyperthyroidism and ophthalmopathy. The CDR3 regions of TCR beta were amplified from RNA transcripts. TCR CDR3 regions were first amplified by RT-PCR with HTBI primers. TCRdb recomputed calls from the multiplex PCR reads with MiXCR, one row per CDR3 protein. The sample has more than 650,000 distinct CDR3 sequences, 11% to 15% seen once. The sample was blood. These receptors originate from a woman between 18 and 30 years old with Graves' hyperthyroidism.

This clonotype was detected only a few times. This may come from a read error, since a much larger clone is one base off. This rearrangement joins TRBV7-3 to TRBJ1-1, with no clear D. The CDR3 consists of 13 residues. V lost 2 bases and J lost 5, with 9 bases in between. Germline CDR1 is SGHTA and CDR2 is FQGTGA. The CDR3 DNA reads as TGTGCCAGCAGCTTAGTGGAGAGTACTGAAGCTTTCTTT. Its protein product is CASSLVESTEAFF.

The chain employs TRBV7-3 and TRBJ2-1; TRBD2 might be the D (6 bases). The germline CDR1 and CDR2 sequences are SGHTA and FQGTGA. V dropped 2 bases and J dropped 3 bases, with 11 bases sitting between them. The CDR3 is 15 amino acids. CDR3 sequence reads: CASSLGASDYNEQFF. The CDR3 DNA is TGTGCCAGCAGCTTAGGGGCTAGCGACTACAATGAGCAGTTCTTC.

The J gene is TRBJ2-1, the V gene TRBV5-5; 8 positions match TRBD2. J was trimmed by 4 bases and V by 3 bases; bases with no gene match: 12. Germline loops: CDR1 SGHKS, CDR2 YYEKEE (reference sequence). This CDR3 spans 17 amino acids. CDR3 amino acids: CASSYPSLAVGYNEQFF. The CDR3, as DNA: TGTGCCAGCAGCTACCCCTCACTAGCGGTGGGGTACAATGAGCAGTTCTTC.

This clonotype was observed at least ten times. The CDR3: CASSQEGGLPGYEQYF. The CDR3 DNA reads as TGCGCCAGCAGCCAAGAAGGAGGGCTCCCCGGCTACGAGCAGTACTTC. The V call is TRBV4-1, the J call TRBJ2-7; possible D gene TRBD2, 6 bases. Per germline, CDR1 MGHRA and CDR2 YSYEKL. The CDR3 runs to 16 residues. V shed 0 bases and J shed 3 bases, with 15 bases lying between them.

The rearrangement uses TRBV12-3 or TRBV12-4 and TRBJ2-7, with 13 bases identical to TRBD2. Losses at the gene ends were 5 bases for V and 2 bases for J; bases not matched to a gene: 12. This CDR3 is built from 18 residues. CDR3 sequence: CASSQGLAGYFTPYEQYF. DNA for the CDR3: TGTGCCAGCAGTCAGGGACTAGCGGGGTACTTCACCCCCTACGAGCAGTACTTC.

This clonotype has just a few counts. The genes are TRBV28 and TRBJ1-5; D is unclear. The CDR3 is 13 amino acids. Germline lookup yields CDR1 MDHEN and CDR2 SYDVKM. Deletions cut 11 bases from V and 0 bases from J, with 11 bases between. CDR3: CAGQGYSNQPQHF. CDR3 nucleotide sequence: TGTGCCGGCCAAGGATATAGCAATCAGCCCCAGCATTTT.

Concerning this clonotype itself: This may be a read error: a much more frequent sequence differs by one nucleotide. The V and J genes are TRBV2 and TRBJ2-7; 10 bases are a match to TRBD1. The DNA matches TRBJ2-1 better at its end, which makes the J call doubtful. Germline V gene sequence: CDR1 SNHLY, CDR2 FYNNEI. The CDR3 loop spans 13 amino acids. CDR3 sequence: CASRGTGAYEQFF. The CDR3 region has the DNA TGTGCCAGCAGAGGGACAGGGGCCTACGAGCAGTTCTTC.

This clonotype has a handful of counts. The V call is TRBV11-2, the J call TRBJ2-5; D gene uncertain. CDR1 is SGHAT, CDR2 FQNNGV, per germline. This CDR3 contains 15 residues. The ends were cut back, 2 bases at V and 9 bases at J, with 19 bases in the middle. The CDR3 here is CASSLIVTVERAQYF. The CDR3 nucleotides are TGTGCCAGCAGCTTAATTGTTACGGTGGAACGGGCCCAGTACTTC.